Listed here are 10 T cell receptor beta chains from one sample, sequenced in a study of cytomegalovirus exposure and HLA in healthy donors. The method was immunoSEQ multiplex PCR; TCRdb's version includes in-frame clones alone and lacks a portion of them. The sample yields around 90,000 clones, approximately 81% seen once. Input material: PBMCs. The receptors derive from a woman aged 18-29 years in good health and CMV-seropositive.

The rearrangement uses TRBV5-1 and TRBJ1-3, with 7 bases matching TRBD1. Germline CDR1 is SGHRS and CDR2 is YFSETQ. With V trimmed by 0 bases and J by 0 bases, 6 bases remained unmatched. This CDR3 region has 17 residues. The CDR3 nucleotides read TGCGCCAGCAGCTTGGTCTATCAGGGGGTCTCTGGAAACACCATATATTTT. Protein: CASSLVYQGVSGNTIYF.

V is TRBV18 and J is TRBJ2-5, with D possibly being TRBD2 (6 bases). The CDR3 is made up of 13 amino acids. Germline V lookup: CDR1 KGHSH, CDR2 LQKENI. V was pared by 7 bases and J by 2 bases, with 11 bases between. The CDR3 region has the DNA TGTGCCAGCTTACTCCGGGAGCAAGAGACCCAGTACTTC. This translates into CASLLREQETQYF.

The V gene is TRBV19, the J gene TRBJ1-6; D not resolved. Between the trimmed V and J ends, which lost 7 bases and 5 bases, there was a span of 6 bases. CDR3 size: 12 residues. Per the germline V gene, CDR1 is LNHDA and CDR2 is SQIVND (reference sequence). CDR3 loop: CASKQDNSPLHF. DNA of the CDR3: TGTGCCAGTAAACAAGATAATTCACCCCTCCACTTT.

The chain couples TRBV30 to TRBJ2-3, with 11 bases that match TRBD2. This CDR3 comprises 15 residues. Germline V gene data show CDR1 as GTSNPN and CDR2 as SVGIG (reference sequence). V gave up 0 bases and J gave up 8 bases; unmatched junction bases: 7. Here the CDR3 DNA reads TGTGCCTGGAGTGTTTTAGCGGGGGGGTTGGGTACGCAGTATTTT. Protein sequence: CAWSVLAGGLGTQYF.

The CDR3 DNA is TGTGCCAGCAGTGAAGCGGGGAGCACTGAAGCTTTCTTT. It is translated as CASSEAGSTEAFF. V gene TRBV6-1 combines with J gene TRBJ1-1; D remains ambiguous. V was shortened by 0 bases and J by 4 bases, with 6 bases between the two germline ends. There are 13 residues in the CDR3. Germline V gene lookup returns CDR1 MNHNS and CDR2 SASEGT.

The chain couples TRBV6-5 to TRBJ1-5; D ambiguous. With 5 bases removed from V and 0 bases from J, the gap between germline ends came to 8 bases. The germline V gene has CDR1 MNHEY and CDR2 SVGAGI. The CDR3 sequence is 14 residues long. In DNA, the CDR3 is TGTGCCAGCAGTCCCGTAGATAGCAATCAGCCCCAGCATTTT. As protein: CASSPVDSNQPQHF.

Only a few counts were recorded for this clone. The rearrangement links TRBV15 to TRBJ1-2; 10 nucleotides line up with TRBD1. There are 18 residues in the CDR3. The germline CDR1 and CDR2 sequences are LNHNV and YYDKDF (reference sequence). The V gene end was trimmed by 5 bases and the J gene end by 5 bases; junction bases not matched to a gene: 17. The CDR3 loop is CATSPRKETGGAHYGYTF. The CDR3 region has the DNA TGTGCCACCAGCCCCCGCAAGGAGACAGGGGGCGCCCATTATGGCTACACCTTC. Drawing the rest from reference TRBV15 and TRBJ1-2, the complete variable domain is DAMVIQNPRYQVTQFGKPVTLSCSQTLNHNVMYWYQQKSSQAPKLLFHYYDKDFNNEADTPDNFQSRRPNTSFCFLDIRSPGLGDTAMYLCATSPRKETGGAHYGYTFGSGTRLTVV.

This sequence joins TRBV28 and TRBJ1-5, with 9 bases that match TRBD1. The CDR3 covers 16 residues. The V segment lost 8 bases and the J segment 3 bases; nucleotides outside the gene matches: 11. The germline V gene has CDR1 MDHEN and CDR2 SYDVKM. CDR3 in amino acids: CASAPPGQGNNQPQHF. CDR3 in DNA: TGTGCCAGCGCCCCTCCGGGACAGGGTAACAATCAGCCCCAGCATTTT.

V gene TRBV7-3 combines with J gene TRBJ1-2; D remains ambiguous. V gave up 5 bases and J gave up 8 bases, with 18 bases separating them. Looked up from germline, CDR1 is SGHTA and CDR2 is FQGTGA. This CDR3 is built from 14 residues. The CDR3 reads CASSPRPDSRGYTF. CDR3 coding DNA: TGTGCCAGCAGCCCACGGCCAGACTCGAGGGGCTACACCTTC.

The genes are TRBV6-5 and TRBJ1-2; 7 bases align to TRBD1. Germline loops: CDR1 MNHEY, CDR2 SVGAGI. The junction had 7 bases not matched to a gene; V was cut back by 5 bases and J by 4 bases. The CDR3 is 14 amino acids. The chain's CDR3 is CASSSPSGGYGYTF. CDR3 coding DNA: TGTGCCAGCAGTAGCCCATCAGGGGGCTATGGCTACACCTTC.